This note documents a single TCR beta chain sequence. Participants were aged roughly 18 to 90 years, lived in about two dozen US areas, and enrolled virtually. The CDR3 runs 15 residues. Trimming cost V 5 bases and J 8 bases; bases outside gene matches: 12. The V gene's germline CDR1 is SGHNT and CDR2 YYREEE (reference sequence). The sample belongs to a study of blood T cell repertoires in COVID-19. Turning to the study itself: Specimens from acute and convalescent COVID-19 originated in the United States, Italy and Spain. PBMCs, B-cell-depleted T cells, or T cells provided the cDNA or gDNA that made up the material.

Per the original data handling: Counts of nucleated cells, estimated from reference gene primer amplification, were obtained. Assay: immunoSEQ multiplex PCR; the TCRdb copy retains only in-frame clones and omits some. V and J calls and clone size are given by that table; D and trimming were obtained from the DNA. The table shows 300,000 or so clones, with approximately 83% occurring only once. The source material was PBMCs or T cells enriched from blood (not recorded which). The TCR was taken from a woman aged 40 to 50 with acute COVID-19. The chain links TRBV5-4 to TRBJ2-1; 8 bases agree with TRBD2. The CDR3 region has the DNA TGTGCCAGCAGACCTCAAGCGGGAGTAGGGTATGAGCAGTTCTTC. The encoded protein is CASRPQAGVGYEQFF.